This T cell receptor beta chain was found in a study of blood T cell repertoires in COVID-19. For the study at large: Sources were T cells, B-cell-depleted T cells, or PBMCs; the material itself was cDNA or gDNA.

Methods used by the authors: Scientists estimated how many nucleated cells there were by amplifying reference gene primers. Libraries were prepared by immunoSEQ multiplex PCR; TCRdb keeps only in-frame clonotypes and omits some of them. V, J and clone size are taken as reported in that table, and D and trimming were inferred from the DNA itself. The sample gives about 180,000 clones, around 89% of which show up once; under 4.5% is in the top ten. Looked up from germline, CDR1 is MRHNA and CDR2 is SNTAGT. Trimming left V 6 bases short and J 0 bases short, with 12 bases between. This CDR3 spans 16 amino acids.

The TCR originated in a woman in her twenties or thirties with acute or convalescent COVID-19. The sequenced sample consisted of peripheral blood. This chain connects TRBV6-4 to TRBJ2-6; D is perhaps TRBD1 (6 bases). The CDR3 loop is CASRRDTVSGANVLTF. The CDR3 bases are TGTGCCAGCAGACGGGACACGGTCTCTGGGGCCAACGTCCTGACTTTC.